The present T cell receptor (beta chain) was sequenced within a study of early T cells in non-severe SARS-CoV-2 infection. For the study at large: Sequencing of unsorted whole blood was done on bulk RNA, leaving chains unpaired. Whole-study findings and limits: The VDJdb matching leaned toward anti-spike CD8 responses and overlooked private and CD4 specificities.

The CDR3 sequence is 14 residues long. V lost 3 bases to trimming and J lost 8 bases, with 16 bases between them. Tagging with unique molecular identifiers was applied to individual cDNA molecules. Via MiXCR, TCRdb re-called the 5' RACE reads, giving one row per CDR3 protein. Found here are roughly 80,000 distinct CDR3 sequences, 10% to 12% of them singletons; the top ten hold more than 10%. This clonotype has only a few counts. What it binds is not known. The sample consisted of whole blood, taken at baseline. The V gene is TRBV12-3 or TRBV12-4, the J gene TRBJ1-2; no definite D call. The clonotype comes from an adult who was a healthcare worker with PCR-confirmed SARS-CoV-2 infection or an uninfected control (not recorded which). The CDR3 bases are TGTGCCAGCAGTTTGGCACCCGGACGATTAGGCTACACCTTC. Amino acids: CASSLAPGRLGYTF.